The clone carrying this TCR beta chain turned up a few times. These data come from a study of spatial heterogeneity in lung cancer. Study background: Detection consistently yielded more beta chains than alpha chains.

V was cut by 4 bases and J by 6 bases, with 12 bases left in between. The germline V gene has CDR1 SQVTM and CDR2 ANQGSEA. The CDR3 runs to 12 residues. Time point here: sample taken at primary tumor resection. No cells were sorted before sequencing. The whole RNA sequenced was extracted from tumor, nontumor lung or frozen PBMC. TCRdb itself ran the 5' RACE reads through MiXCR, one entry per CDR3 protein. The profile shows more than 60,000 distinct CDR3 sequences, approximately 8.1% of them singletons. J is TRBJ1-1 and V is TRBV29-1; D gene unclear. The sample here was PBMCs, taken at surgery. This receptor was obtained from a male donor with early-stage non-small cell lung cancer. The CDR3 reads CSVGLGGPEAFF. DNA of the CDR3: TGCAGCGTTGGTTTGGGAGGCCCTGAAGCTTTCTTT. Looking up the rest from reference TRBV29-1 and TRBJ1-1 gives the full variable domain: SAVISQKPSRDICQRGTSLTIQCQVDSQVTMMFWYRQQPGQSLTLIATANQGSEATYESGFVIDKFPISRPNLTFSTLTVSNMSPEDSSIYLCSVGLGGPEAFFGQGTRLTVV.